These 29 T cell receptor beta chains were sequenced from one sample in a study of graft-versus-host responses after intestinal transplantation. Clones were sequenced by immunoSEQ multiplex PCR, and TCRdb holds only the in-frame ones, with some missing. The sample has about 100,000 clones, roughly nine tenths seen once. Their recognized antigens are unknown. The sample in question was unstimulated CD4+ T cells sorted from spleen or lymph node cells, obtained before transplant. These receptors all come from a human donor who was the organ donor for an intestinal transplant.

This clone was recorded only once. V and J are TRBV5-1 and TRBJ2-4; TRBD2 agrees at 10 bases. V shed 3 bases, J shed 7 bases, and the junction held 10 bases outside the gene matches. Germline loops: CDR1 SGHRS, CDR2 YFSETQ. CDR3 size: 16 residues. This CDR3 is CASSSSQRGGRNIQYF. In DNA, the CDR3 is TGCGCCAGCAGCTCCTCCCAGCGGGGGGGCCGTAACATTCAGTACTTC.

The rearrangement links TRBV4-2 to TRBJ2-1; tentatively, D is TRBD1 (6 bases). CDR1 is LGHNA, CDR2 YNFKEQ, per germline. CDR3 length equals 14 residues. The V end lost 4 bases, the J end lost 3 bases, and 10 bases lay between the germline ends. The CDR3 reads CASSPDRSYNEQFF. CDR3 bases: TGTGCCAGCAGCCCGGACAGAAGCTACAATGAGCAGTTCTTC.

The chain carries TRBV7-2 and TRBJ2-1, with a possible D match to TRBD1 (6 bases). Germline lookup yields CDR1 SGHTA and CDR2 FQGNSA. Trimming removed 7 bases from V and 0 bases from J, with 16 bases in between. This CDR3 has 16 residues. The CDR3 sequence: CASNRHGTTSYNEQFF. As DNA, the CDR3 is TGTGCCAGCAACAGACACGGGACAACCTCCTACAATGAGCAGTTCTTC.

V and J are TRBV2 and TRBJ2-3, with TRBD2 identical over 14 bases. The germline V gene encodes CDR1 SNHLY and CDR2 FYNNEI. CDR3 length: 16 residues. V gave up 8 bases and J gave up 0 bases; unmatched junction bases: 4. The CDR3 region is CASLRLAGGSTDTQYF. The CDR3, as DNA: TGTGCCAGCCTCCGACTAGCGGGGGGGAGCACAGATACGCAGTATTTT.

V usage is TRBV28 and J usage is TRBJ1-5; D not resolved. CDR1 is MDHEN and CDR2 is SYDVKM in the germline V gene. The CDR3 covers 15 residues. V was cut by 5 bases and J by 13 bases, with 24 bases left in between. CDR3: CASSPPYATLGPQHF. The CDR3 nucleotides read TGTGCCAGCAGTCCCCCGTATGCCACGCTAGGCCCACAGCATTTT.

In its sample, this clone was seen a few times. The genes are TRBV4-1 and TRBJ1-4; no definite D call. The CDR3 covers 16 residues. V was cut by 0 bases and J by 3 bases, with 11 bases left in between. Germline values: CDR1 MGHRA, CDR2 YSYEKL. This CDR3 is CASSQDRRSSNEKLFF. The CDR3 nucleotides read TGCGCCAGCAGCCAAGATAGGCGCAGCTCTAATGAAAAACTGTTTTTT.

This sequence joins TRBV6-1 and TRBJ1-1; unclear D gene. The CDR3 length is 11 residues. Germline assignment: CDR1 MNHNS and CDR2 SASEGT. V was cut by 5 bases and J by 10 bases, with 11 bases left in between. As DNA, the CDR3 is TGTGCCAGCAGTTTAAGACTAGGAGCTTTCTTT. The encoded protein is CASSLRLGAFF.

J is TRBJ2-7 and V is TRBV11-2; 7 positions agree with TRBD2. Germline lookup yields CDR1 SGHAT and CDR2 FQNNGV. V gave up 5 bases and J gave up 2 bases; unmatched junction bases: 12. This CDR3 contains 16 residues. The CDR3 sequence is CASSASPSGVTYEQYF. CDR3 coding DNA: TGTGCCAGCAGCGCCTCGCCCAGCGGGGTGACCTACGAGCAGTACTTC.

The gene calls are TRBV10-3 and TRBJ1-2; the D is unclear. Germline CDR1 is ENHRY and CDR2 is SYGVKD. This CDR3 has 12 amino acids. V dropped 5 bases and J dropped 4 bases, with 8 bases sitting between them. CDR3 in amino acids: CAISSNSYGYTF. In nucleotides, the CDR3 is TGTGCCATCAGTTCCAATAGCTATGGCTACACCTTC.

The chain employs TRBV6-1 and TRBJ1-5; TRBD1 might be the D (5 bases). The V gene's germline CDR1 is MNHNS and CDR2 SASEGT. CDR3 length: 15 residues. V was cut by 6 bases and J by 7 bases, with 19 bases left in between. CDR3 DNA: TGTGCCAGCAGGGGGGACCGCCGGAGGGAACAGCCCCAGCATTTT. It is translated as CASRGDRRREQPQHF.

The chain is built from TRBV5-1 and TRBJ1-2; 8 positions match TRBD1. CDR3 length: 14 residues. CDR1 SGHRS and CDR2 YFSETQ come from the germline V gene. J was trimmed by 5 bases and V by 2 bases; bases with no gene match: 5. The CDR3 loop reads CASSFGQGRYGYTF. The DNA of the CDR3 is TGCGCCAGCAGCTTTGGACAGGGCCGGTATGGCTACACCTTC.

The chain has TRBV2 and TRBJ2-2, with no clear D. Germline V gene lookup returns CDR1 SNHLY and CDR2 FYNNEI. The CDR3 has 14 amino acids. Trimming stripped 5 bases from V and 6 bases from J, with 13 bases between. CDR3 in amino acids: CASSILELAGELFF. CDR3 in DNA: TGTGCCAGCAGTATCCTCGAATTGGCCGGGGAGCTGTTTTTT.

The chain carries TRBV11-3 and TRBJ2-2, with 7 bases identical to TRBD1. The CDR3 covers 15 residues. Germline V lookup: CDR1 SGHNT, CDR2 YENEEA. V was clipped by 2 bases and J by 5 bases; unmatched bases: 5. The CDR3 DNA follows: TGTGCCAGCAGCTTAAGGGGGCCCCCGACCGGGGAGCTGTTTTTT. This encodes CASSLRGPPTGELFF.

The rearrangement links TRBV12-5 to TRBJ2-3; D perhaps matches TRBD2 (5 bases). Per germline, CDR1 LGHNT and CDR2 FRNRAP. The CDR3 has 13 amino acids. Deletions cut 6 bases from V and 0 bases from J, with 7 bases between. The CDR3: CASGPGSTDTQYF. The CDR3 DNA follows: TGTGCTAGTGGGCCGGGAAGCACAGATACGCAGTATTTT.

This clone was recorded a few times. Written as DNA, the CDR3 is TGTGCCAGTAGTATTGGGGCACGGTATGGCTACACCTTC. Protein product: CASSIGARYGYTF. The genes are TRBV19 and TRBJ1-2; weak D call: TRBD1 (5 bases). V shed 3 bases and J shed 5 bases, with 10 bases lying between them. The CDR3 covers 13 residues. Looked up from germline, CDR1 is LNHDA and CDR2 is SQIVND (reference sequence).

The chain is built from TRBV6-6 and TRBJ1-3; maybe TRBD1 (5 bases). The CDR3 has 14 amino acids. CDR1 is MNHNY, CDR2 SVGAGI, per germline (reference sequence). The germline V and J ends were trimmed by 6 bases and 0 bases, with 9 bases remaining between them. The CDR3 reads CASRLTDSGNTIYF. CDR3 in DNA: TGTGCCAGCAGGTTGACAGACTCTGGAAACACCATATATTTT.

The chain combines TRBV5-6 with TRBJ2-7; TRBD2 is a possible D gene (6 bases). From germline, CDR1 is SGHDT and CDR2 YYEEEE. This CDR3 is 14 amino acids long. The V end was cut by 5 bases, the J end by 6 bases, with 18 bases between. In DNA, the CDR3 is TGTGCCAGCAGTCGACGACCGGAGGGCGGCGAGCAGTACTTC. This sequence encodes CASSRRPEGGEQYF.

The rearrangement uses TRBV30 and TRBJ1-3; no reliable D call. The CDR3 spans 15 residues. Trimming cost V 1 base and J 0 bases, with 10 bases left between them. Germline values: CDR1 GTSNPN, CDR2 SVGIG (reference sequence). CDR3 protein: CAWSAATYSGNTIYF. Here the CDR3 DNA reads TGTGCCTGGAGTGCGGCCACCTACTCTGGAAACACCATATATTTT. Full variable domain (missing parts from reference TRBV30 and TRBJ1-3): SQTIHQWPATLVQPVGSPLSLECTVEGTSNPNLYWYRQAAGRGLQLLFYSVGIGQISSEVPQNLSASRPQDRQFILSSKKLLLSDSGFYLCAWSAATYSGNTIYFGEGSWLTVV.

V is TRBV10-2 and J is TRBJ1-3; no reliable D call. From germline, CDR1 is WSHSY and CDR2 SAAADI. CDR3 length: 17 residues. V was pared by 2 bases and J by 0 bases, with 14 bases between. The CDR3 DNA is TGCGCCAGCAGTGAGGTCTTTGAGTTGGCCTCTGGAAACACCATATATTTT. It translates to CASSEVFELASGNTIYF.

The count of this clone is one. The CDR3 spells CASSGDSGANVLTF. The DNA of the CDR3 is TGTGCCAGCAGTGGTGACTCTGGGGCCAACGTCCTGACTTTC. J is TRBJ2-6 and V is TRBV2; D gene uncertain. Germline CDR1 is SNHLY and CDR2 is FYNNEI. The V and J ends lost 4 bases and 0 bases respectively, with 4 bases between them. The CDR3 consists of 14 residues.

V and J are TRBV7-2 and TRBJ2-5, with TRBD2 matching over 11 bases. CDR1 SGHTA and CDR2 FQGNSA come from the germline V gene. The CDR3 consists of 17 residues. V shed 2 bases and J 5 bases; nucleotides not matched to a gene: 10. The CDR3 is CASSLPLTSGGGETQYF. The CDR3 nucleotides are TGTGCCAGCAGCTTACCTTTAACTAGCGGGGGCGGGGAGACCCAGTACTTC.

This rearrangement joins TRBV5-1 to TRBJ1-2; D unresolved. V lost 3 bases and J 7 bases, leaving 7 bases between the germline ends. CDR1 and CDR2 (germline): SGHRS, YFSETQ. The length of the CDR3 is 11 residues. CDR3 nucleotide sequence: TGCGCCAGCAGCTCAGGAGGTGGCTACACCTTC. Encoded protein: CASSSGGGYTF.

The V gene is TRBV2, the J gene TRBJ1-1; D unresolved. Germline lookup yields CDR1 SNHLY and CDR2 FYNNEI. Trimming took 4 bases from V and 2 from J, leaving 5 bases between them. This CDR3 spans 12 amino acids. DNA for the CDR3: TGTGCCAGCAGTGGCGAAAACACTGAAGCTTTCTTT. Protein: CASSGENTEAFF. The variable domain in full, completed from reference TRBV2 and TRBJ1-1, reads EPEVTQTPSHQVTQMGQEVILRCVPISNHLYFYWYRQILGQKVEFLVSFYNNEISEKSEIFDDQFSVERPDGSNFTLKIRSTKLEDSAMYFCASSGENTEAFFGQGTRLTVV.

J is TRBJ1-2 and V is TRBV7-2, with TRBD1 as a possible D gene (6 bases). Germline V gives CDR1 SGHTA, CDR2 FQGNSA. V was cut by 10 bases and J by 4 bases, with 22 bases left in between. The CDR3 totals 15 residues. DNA for the CDR3: TGTGCCAAGTTTCATGTAATTGGAGGGGGCTATGGCTACACCTTC. Its protein is CAKFHVIGGGYGYTF.

V usage is TRBV5-1 and J usage is TRBJ2-1, with 8 bases fitting TRBD2. V was clipped by 0 bases and J by 2 bases; unmatched bases: 4. The CDR3 is made up of 16 amino acids. The germline CDR1 and CDR2 sequences are SGHRS and YFSETQ. CDR3 nucleotides: TGCGCCAGCAGCTTGGGAAGCGGGGGTCCCTACAATGAGCAGTTCTTC. Its protein product is CASSLGSGGPYNEQFF.

The chain links TRBV15 to TRBJ2-3; possibly TRBD2 for D (6 bases). CDR1 is LNHNV and CDR2 is YYDKDF in the germline V gene (reference sequence). The CDR3 spans 16 residues. Trimming took 3 bases from V and 5 from J, leaving 18 bases between them. CDR3 loop: CATSRGDGGSGDTQYF. As DNA, the CDR3 is TGTGCCACCAGCAGGGGCGACGGGGGATCGGGAGATACGCAGTATTTT.

The V call is TRBV7-2, the J call TRBJ1-2; 8 bases match TRBD1. The CDR3 consists of 14 residues. V was pared by 2 bases and J by 6 bases, with 5 bases of the junction left unmatched. The germline gives CDR1 SGHTA, CDR2 FQGNSA. This chain's CDR3 is CASSLFRGRDGYTF. In nucleotides, the CDR3 is TGTGCCAGCAGCTTATTCAGGGGGCGCGATGGCTACACCTTC. The variable domain in full, completed from reference TRBV7-2 and TRBJ1-2, reads GAGVSQSPSNKVTEKGKDVELRCDPISGHTALYWYRQSLGQGLEFLIYFQGNSAPDKSGLPSDRFSAERTGGSVSTLTIQRTQQEDSAVYLCASSLFRGRDGYTFGSGTRLTVV.

This clone was detected a few times. The chain combines TRBV18 with TRBJ1-6; D call uncertain. The length of the CDR3 is 15 residues. V was cut by 2 bases and J by 10 bases, with 15 bases left in between. Germline V CDR1 and CDR2: KGHSH, LQKENI. Written as DNA, the CDR3 is TGTGCCAGCTCACCAATCGGGGTAGTGGGATCACCCCTCCACTTT. It specifies CASSPIGVVGSPLHF.

This clone appeared a few times. The V and J genes are TRBV5-8 and TRBJ2-1; 7 nucleotides agree with TRBD1. Trimming took 4 bases from V and 5 from J; bases not matched to a gene: 6. The CDR3 runs 14 residues. Germline V gives CDR1 SGHTS, CDR2 YDEGEE. CDR3: CASSLIGGHNEQFF. As DNA, the CDR3 is TGTGCCAGCAGCCTGATAGGGGGCCACAATGAGCAGTTCTTC.